These 7 T cell receptor beta chains were sequenced from one sample in a study of T cell repertoires in cytomegalovirus infection. Their recognized antigens are unknown. TCRdb reprocessed the reads via MiXCR and lists one record per CDR3 protein. Of approximately 50,000 distinct CDR3 sequences in the sample, around 20% were seen once. Source: CD8+ T cells from cultured PBMCs, taken from culture after CMV antigen stimulation. Receptors originate from a human donor in good health (CMV status not recorded). Some clones in this sample may be carry-over from other donors' samples.

The chain uses TRBV6-1 and TRBJ1-2; 7 nucleotides agree with TRBD1. After removal of 3 bases from V and 2 bases from J, the junction contained 9 bases not matched to a gene. This CDR3 contains 16 residues. From germline, CDR1 is MNHNS and CDR2 SASEGT. CDR3: CASSDVPGTANYGYTF. The CDR3 region has the DNA TGTGCCAGCAGTGATGTACCCGGGACAGCGAACTATGGCTACACCTTC.

The chain links TRBV11-3 to TRBJ2-7, with D tentatively TRBD1 (6 bases). The ends were cut back, 5 bases at V and 4 bases at J, with 12 bases in the middle. Germline CDR1 is SGHNT and CDR2 is YENEEA. The CDR3 runs to 13 residues. Here the CDR3 reads CASSPGQLYEQYF. In DNA form, the CDR3 reads TGTGCCAGCAGCCCAGGACAGCTATACGAGCAGTACTTC. The full variable domain, its missing parts supplied by reference TRBV11-3 and TRBJ2-7, is EAGVVQSPRYKIIEKKQPVAFWCNPISGHNTLYWYLQNLGQGPELLIRYENEEAVDDSQLPKDRFSAERLKGVDSTLKIQPAELGDSAVYLCASSPGQLYEQYFGPGTRLTVT.

The chain links TRBV7-9 to TRBJ2-1; TRBD2 matches at 9 bases. The germline V gene has CDR1 SEHNR and CDR2 FQNEAQ (reference sequence). The V gene end was trimmed by 6 bases and the J gene end by 8 bases; junction bases not matched to a gene: 5. CDR3 length equals 13 residues. This chain's CDR3 is CASRRGGTDEQFF. For the CDR3, the DNA is TGTGCCAGCAGGCGGGGGGGGACGGATGAGCAGTTCTTC.

This clonotype was detected ten times or more. This chain uses TRBV7-2 with TRBJ2-7; the D gene is possibly TRBD2 (5 bases). The CDR3 has 15 residues. In germline, CDR1 is SGHTA, CDR2 FQGNSA. Trimming shortened V by 7 bases and J by 7 bases, and 23 bases separated the two germline ends. The CDR3, as DNA: TGTGCCAGCACCCCCTTTATCGGGAACTTGGGGGAGCAGTACTTC. This sequence encodes CASTPFIGNLGEQYF.

The V and J genes are TRBV6-5 and TRBJ1-1; 11 positions agree with TRBD1. J gave up 6 bases and V 10 bases, and 7 bases lay outside the gene matches. There are 13 residues in the CDR3. CDR1 MNHEY and CDR2 SVGAGI come from the germline V gene. In DNA form, the CDR3 reads TGTGCCACCCGGGACAGGGGGATATCTGAAGCTTTCTTT. Amino acids: CATRDRGISEAFF.

This clonotype was recorded many times. The rearrangement uses TRBV7-9 and TRBJ2-5, with a tentative D call TRBD1 (7 bases). The CDR3 sequence is 18 residues long. CDR1 and CDR2 (germline): SEHNR, FQNEAQ (reference sequence). Between the trimmed V and J ends, which lost 4 bases and 5 bases, there was a span of 26 bases. CDR3 protein: CASSSLEVMREDRETQYF. The CDR3, as DNA: TGTGCCAGCAGCTCCCTAGAGGTTATGAGGGAGGACAGGGAGACCCAGTACTTC.

This clonotype has a handful of counts. The chain carries TRBV27 and TRBJ2-7; D uncertain. Trimming cost V 3 bases and J 6 bases, with 15 bases left between them. Germline V gene lookup returns CDR1 MNHEY and CDR2 SMNVEV (reference sequence). The CDR3 totals 14 residues. The CDR3 DNA sequence: TGTGCCAGCAGTTTCGTTGGCTCTAAGGGCGAGCAGTACTTC. It specifies CASSFVGSKGEQYF.